The rows below give T cell receptor beta chains drawn from one sample of a study of OX40 agonist ivuxolimab in advanced cancers. TCRdb keeps only in-frame clones here, not all; method: immunoSEQ multiplex PCR. Of about 58,000 clones in the sample, 75% to 90% were seen once. This specimen was CD4+ or CD8+ T cells sorted from blood, taken in a trial of the OX40 agonist ivuxolimab. The receptors were sampled from an adult with an advanced solid tumor such as melanoma, head and neck, liver or kidney cancer. Both conserved end residues are part of each CDR3. Fields, in order: J gene, clone size, D gene, V gene, CDR3 protein, CDR3 DNA. The D gene is left open where the match is weak. Clone size is not always given. Where it is, it says once, few, many or a class for expanded clones.

TRBJ1-3	-	-	TRBV7-6	CASSPRAPRAGNTIYF	TGTGCCAGCAGCCCTCGGGCCCCTCGGGCTGGAAACACCATATATTTT
TRBJ2-7	-	TRBD1	TRBV19	CASSLGTGVDEQYF	TGTGCCAGTAGCCTCGGGACAGGGGTGGACGAGCAGTACTTC
TRBJ2-1	-	-	TRBV2	CASSEPGPTYNEQFF	TGTGCCAGCAGTGAGCCGGGACCGACCTACAATGAGCAGTTCTTC
TRBJ2-1	-	TRBD2	TRBV25-1	CASSELTSGRNEQFF	TGTGCCAGCAGTGAATTGACTAGCGGGAGAAATGAGCAGTTCTTC
TRBJ2-3	-	-	TRBV28	CASTAGVRTQYF	TGTGCCAGCACGGCAGGGGTTCGAACGCAGTATTTT
TRBJ2-7	-	-	TRBV5-1	CASSLQVSSYEQYF	TGCGCCAGCAGCTTGCAAGTGAGCTCCTACGAGCAGTACTTC
TRBJ2-7	-	-	TRBV7-2	CASSPQERLEQYF	TGTGCCAGCAGCCCCCAGGAGAGGCTCGAGCAGTACTTC
TRBJ1-2	-	-	TRBV4-1	CASSREDGSNYGYTF	TGCGCCAGCAGCCGTGAGGACGGGAGTAACTATGGCTACACCTTC
TRBJ2-7	-	-	TRBV5-1	CASSLGGMRDEQYF	TGCGCCAGCAGCTTGGGGGGGATGCGGGACGAGCAGTACTTC
TRBJ2-1	-	TRBD2	TRBV5-1	CASSLTSGSFYNEQFF	TGCGCCAGCAGCTTGACTAGCGGGAGTTTTTACAATGAGCAGTTCTTC
TRBJ1-2	-	TRBD1	TRBV28	CASSPGTGNGYTF	TGTGCCAGCAGTCCAGGGACAGGGAATGGCTACACCTTC
TRBJ2-7	-	-	TRBV6-1	CASSEGNLRGSQYF	TGTGCCAGCAGTGAAGGAAATCTCCGGGGTTCGCAGTACTTC
TRBJ2-2	-	TRBD1	TRBV5-1	CASSVDRGHTGELFF	TGCGCCAGCAGCGTAGACAGGGGACACACCGGGGAGCTGTTTTTT
TRBJ1-1	-	-	TRBV11-2	CASSSQGDGTEAFF	TGTGCCAGCAGCTCCCAAGGGGACGGAACTGAAGCTTTCTTT
TRBJ1-4	-	TRBD1	TRBV19	CASTPRTGLSNEKLFF	TGTGCCAGTACCCCCCGGACAGGTTTATCTAATGAAAAACTGTTTTTT
TRBJ1-1	-	-	TRBV5-6	CASSFSGLRTEAFF	TGTGCCAGCAGCTTTTCCGGGCTGAGGACTGAAGCTTTCTTT
TRBJ2-7	-	TRBD2	TRBV19	CASSTQSRGAHEQYF	TGTGCCAGTAGTACCCAGTCGCGGGGGGCCCACGAGCAGTACTTC
TRBJ1-2	-	-	TRBV19	CASSLIRGSNYGYTF	TGTGCCAGTAGTCTCATCAGGGGCTCTAACTATGGCTACACCTTC
TRBJ2-5	-	-	TRBV6-1	CASSEDGDWETQYF	TGTGCCAGCAGTGAAGATGGGGATTGGGAGACCCAGTACTTC
TRBJ1-1	-	-	TRBV6-5	CASRPGHQNTEAFF	TGTGCCAGCAGACCCGGACACCAGAACACTGAAGCTTTCTTT
TRBJ2-7	-	TRBD2	TRBV9	CASSVAWTSGRSSYEQYF	TGTGCCAGCAGCGTAGCTTGGACTAGCGGGAGAAGTAGCTACGAGCAGTACTTC
TRBJ1-1	-	TRBD1	TRBV19	CASSIRTGGNTEAFF	TGTGCCAGTAGTATCCGGACAGGGGGCAACACTGAAGCTTTCTTT
TRBJ2-5	-	-	TRBV5-4	CASSLNQETQYF	TGTGCCAGCAGCTTGAACCAAGAGACCCAGTACTTC
TRBJ2-3	-	-	TRBV13	CASSLAGDLADTQYF	TGTGCCAGCAGCTTAGCGGGAGATTTGGCAGATACGCAGTATTTT
TRBJ2-5	-	-	TRBV14	CASSRGIEETQYF	TGTGCCAGCAGCCGGGGGATCGAAGAGACCCAGTACTTC
TRBJ1-4	-	-	TRBV4-1	CASSQGLVGAGKEKLFF	TGCGCCAGCAGCCAAGGACTCGTGGGCGCGGGTAAGGAAAAACTGTTTTTT
TRBJ2-1	-	TRBD2	TRBV11-1	CASSFVSIQREGLNEQFF	TGTGCCAGCAGCTTTGTAAGTATCCAGCGGGAGGGCCTAAATGAGCAGTTCTTC
TRBJ1-4	-	-	TRBV19	CASSISGRSTNEKLFF	TGTGCCAGTAGTATTAGCGGGCGCTCAACTAATGAAAAACTGTTTTTT
TRBJ2-1	once	TRBD2	TRBV7-9	CASSYHREGNEQFF	TGTGCCAGCAGCTACCACCGGGAGGGGAATGAGCAGTTCTTC
TRBJ1-2	-	-	TRBV19	CASSIDAVTAWGYTF	TGTGCCAGTAGTATCGATGCGGTGACGGCGTGGGGCTACACCTTC
TRBJ2-1	-	-	TRBV9	CASSGSNRSGQFF	TGTGCCAGCAGCGGAAGCAACAGGTCCGGGCAGTTCTTC
TRBJ2-5	-	-	TRBV27	CASSPWREGGETQYF	TGTGCCAGCAGTCCATGGCGAGAGGGCGGGGAGACCCAGTACTTC
TRBJ2-5	-	-	TRBV21-1	CASSKGRDRGTRETQYF	TGTGCCAGCAGCAAAGGCCGGGACAGGGGAACTAGGGAGACCCAGTACTTC
TRBJ2-5	-	-	TRBV5-1	CASSYSSGMETQYF	TGCGCCAGCAGTTACAGTTCAGGGATGGAGACCCAGTACTTC
TRBJ2-7	-	-	TRBV7-2	CASSLVDSAQYEQYF	TGTGCCAGCAGCTTAGTGGACAGTGCCCAATACGAGCAGTACTTC
TRBJ2-7	-	TRBD2	TRBV7-2	CASSLRSGSIYEQYF	TGTGCCAGCAGCTTAAGAAGCGGGAGTATCTACGAGCAGTACTTC
TRBJ2-3	-	-	TRBV6-1	CASSAGPSTDTQYF	TGTGCCAGCAGTGCAGGACCAAGCACAGATACGCAGTATTTT
TRBJ2-5	-	TRBD2	TRBV7-2	CASSLEYLAGQETQYF	TGTGCCAGCAGCTTAGAGTACCTAGCGGGACAAGAGACCCAGTACTTC
TRBJ2-5	once	TRBD2	TRBV29-1	CSVGTSGQETQYF	TGCAGCGTAGGGACTAGCGGGCAAGAGACCCAGTACTTC
TRBJ2-5	-	-	TRBV7-9	CASSLGQLKETQYF	TGTGCCAGCAGCTTAGGCCAGTTAAAAGAGACCCAGTACTTC
TRBJ2-3	-	-	TRBV29-1	CSVRKQLTDTQYF	TGCAGCGTTAGGAAGCAACTCACAGATACGCAGTATTTT
TRBJ2-5	-	-	TRBV5-1	CASSDLSDQETQYF	TGCGCCAGCAGCGATCTTAGCGACCAAGAGACCCAGTACTTC
TRBJ2-3	-	TRBD2	TRBV27	CASSFAGGADTQYF	TGTGCCAGCAGTTTTGCGGGAGGGGCAGATACGCAGTATTTT
TRBJ1-3	-	TRBD1	TRBV5-6	CASSAEWRGQSGNTIYF	TGTGCCAGCAGCGCCGAGTGGAGGGGGCAGTCTGGAAACACCATATATTTT
TRBJ1-5	-	-	TRBV2	CASRIVRSNQPQHF	TGTGCCAGCCGTATAGTGAGGAGCAATCAGCCCCAGCATTTT
TRBJ2-2	-	-	TRBV10-1	CASSVDPGELFF	TGCGCCAGCAGTGTCGATCCCGGGGAGCTGTTTTTT
TRBJ1-1	-	-	TRBV11-2	CASSLDLIPEAFF	TGTGCCAGCAGCTTGGACCTCATCCCTGAAGCTTTCTTT
TRBJ1-5	few	-	TRBV2	CASKGESNQPQHF	TGTGCCAGCAAAGGTGAGAGCAATCAGCCCCAGCATTTT
TRBJ1-2	-	-	TRBV10-3	CAIRGEYGYTF	TGTGCCATCAGGGGAGAGTATGGCTACACCTTC
TRBJ1-5	-	-	TRBV6-1	CASSDLDRPQHF	TGTGCCAGCAGTGATCTAGACAGGCCCCAGCATTTT
TRBJ2-1	-	TRBD2	TRBV18	CASSPPRTSGSLDEQFF	TGTGCCAGCTCACCCCCGAGGACTAGCGGGAGTTTAGATGAGCAGTTCTTC
TRBJ2-2	-	-	TRBV5-1	CASSLGALRDYTGELFF	TGCGCCAGCAGCTTGGGGGCTCTGCGGGATTACACCGGGGAGCTGTTTTTT
TRBJ1-3	-	TRBD1	TRBV19	CATAPGQEGNTIYF	TGTGCCACCGCACCGGGACAGGAGGGAAACACCATATATTTT
TRBJ2-4	-	TRBD1	TRBV2	CASRQGETKNIQYF	TGTGCCAGCCGACAGGGGGAAACCAAAAACATTCAGTACTTC
TRBJ2-7	-	TRBD1	TRBV15	CATSTGGTFYEQYF	TGTGCCACCAGTACAGGGGGGACCTTCTACGAGCAGTACTTC
TRBJ2-5	once	TRBD2	TRBV15	CATRGLAEETQYF	TGTGCCACCAGAGGACTAGCGGAAGAGACCCAGTACTTC
TRBJ1-4	-	-	TRBV5-1	CASSLAGRTNEKLFF	TGCGCCAGCAGCTTAGCCGGAAGGACTAATGAAAAACTGTTTTTT
TRBJ2-2	-	-	TRBV4-3	CASSQGMGELFF	TGCGCCAGCAGCCAGGGGATGGGGGAGCTGTTTTTT
TRBJ2-2	once	TRBD1	TRBV5-6	CASSLTGGNGELFF	TGTGCCAGCAGCCTAACAGGGGGGAACGGGGAGCTGTTTTTT